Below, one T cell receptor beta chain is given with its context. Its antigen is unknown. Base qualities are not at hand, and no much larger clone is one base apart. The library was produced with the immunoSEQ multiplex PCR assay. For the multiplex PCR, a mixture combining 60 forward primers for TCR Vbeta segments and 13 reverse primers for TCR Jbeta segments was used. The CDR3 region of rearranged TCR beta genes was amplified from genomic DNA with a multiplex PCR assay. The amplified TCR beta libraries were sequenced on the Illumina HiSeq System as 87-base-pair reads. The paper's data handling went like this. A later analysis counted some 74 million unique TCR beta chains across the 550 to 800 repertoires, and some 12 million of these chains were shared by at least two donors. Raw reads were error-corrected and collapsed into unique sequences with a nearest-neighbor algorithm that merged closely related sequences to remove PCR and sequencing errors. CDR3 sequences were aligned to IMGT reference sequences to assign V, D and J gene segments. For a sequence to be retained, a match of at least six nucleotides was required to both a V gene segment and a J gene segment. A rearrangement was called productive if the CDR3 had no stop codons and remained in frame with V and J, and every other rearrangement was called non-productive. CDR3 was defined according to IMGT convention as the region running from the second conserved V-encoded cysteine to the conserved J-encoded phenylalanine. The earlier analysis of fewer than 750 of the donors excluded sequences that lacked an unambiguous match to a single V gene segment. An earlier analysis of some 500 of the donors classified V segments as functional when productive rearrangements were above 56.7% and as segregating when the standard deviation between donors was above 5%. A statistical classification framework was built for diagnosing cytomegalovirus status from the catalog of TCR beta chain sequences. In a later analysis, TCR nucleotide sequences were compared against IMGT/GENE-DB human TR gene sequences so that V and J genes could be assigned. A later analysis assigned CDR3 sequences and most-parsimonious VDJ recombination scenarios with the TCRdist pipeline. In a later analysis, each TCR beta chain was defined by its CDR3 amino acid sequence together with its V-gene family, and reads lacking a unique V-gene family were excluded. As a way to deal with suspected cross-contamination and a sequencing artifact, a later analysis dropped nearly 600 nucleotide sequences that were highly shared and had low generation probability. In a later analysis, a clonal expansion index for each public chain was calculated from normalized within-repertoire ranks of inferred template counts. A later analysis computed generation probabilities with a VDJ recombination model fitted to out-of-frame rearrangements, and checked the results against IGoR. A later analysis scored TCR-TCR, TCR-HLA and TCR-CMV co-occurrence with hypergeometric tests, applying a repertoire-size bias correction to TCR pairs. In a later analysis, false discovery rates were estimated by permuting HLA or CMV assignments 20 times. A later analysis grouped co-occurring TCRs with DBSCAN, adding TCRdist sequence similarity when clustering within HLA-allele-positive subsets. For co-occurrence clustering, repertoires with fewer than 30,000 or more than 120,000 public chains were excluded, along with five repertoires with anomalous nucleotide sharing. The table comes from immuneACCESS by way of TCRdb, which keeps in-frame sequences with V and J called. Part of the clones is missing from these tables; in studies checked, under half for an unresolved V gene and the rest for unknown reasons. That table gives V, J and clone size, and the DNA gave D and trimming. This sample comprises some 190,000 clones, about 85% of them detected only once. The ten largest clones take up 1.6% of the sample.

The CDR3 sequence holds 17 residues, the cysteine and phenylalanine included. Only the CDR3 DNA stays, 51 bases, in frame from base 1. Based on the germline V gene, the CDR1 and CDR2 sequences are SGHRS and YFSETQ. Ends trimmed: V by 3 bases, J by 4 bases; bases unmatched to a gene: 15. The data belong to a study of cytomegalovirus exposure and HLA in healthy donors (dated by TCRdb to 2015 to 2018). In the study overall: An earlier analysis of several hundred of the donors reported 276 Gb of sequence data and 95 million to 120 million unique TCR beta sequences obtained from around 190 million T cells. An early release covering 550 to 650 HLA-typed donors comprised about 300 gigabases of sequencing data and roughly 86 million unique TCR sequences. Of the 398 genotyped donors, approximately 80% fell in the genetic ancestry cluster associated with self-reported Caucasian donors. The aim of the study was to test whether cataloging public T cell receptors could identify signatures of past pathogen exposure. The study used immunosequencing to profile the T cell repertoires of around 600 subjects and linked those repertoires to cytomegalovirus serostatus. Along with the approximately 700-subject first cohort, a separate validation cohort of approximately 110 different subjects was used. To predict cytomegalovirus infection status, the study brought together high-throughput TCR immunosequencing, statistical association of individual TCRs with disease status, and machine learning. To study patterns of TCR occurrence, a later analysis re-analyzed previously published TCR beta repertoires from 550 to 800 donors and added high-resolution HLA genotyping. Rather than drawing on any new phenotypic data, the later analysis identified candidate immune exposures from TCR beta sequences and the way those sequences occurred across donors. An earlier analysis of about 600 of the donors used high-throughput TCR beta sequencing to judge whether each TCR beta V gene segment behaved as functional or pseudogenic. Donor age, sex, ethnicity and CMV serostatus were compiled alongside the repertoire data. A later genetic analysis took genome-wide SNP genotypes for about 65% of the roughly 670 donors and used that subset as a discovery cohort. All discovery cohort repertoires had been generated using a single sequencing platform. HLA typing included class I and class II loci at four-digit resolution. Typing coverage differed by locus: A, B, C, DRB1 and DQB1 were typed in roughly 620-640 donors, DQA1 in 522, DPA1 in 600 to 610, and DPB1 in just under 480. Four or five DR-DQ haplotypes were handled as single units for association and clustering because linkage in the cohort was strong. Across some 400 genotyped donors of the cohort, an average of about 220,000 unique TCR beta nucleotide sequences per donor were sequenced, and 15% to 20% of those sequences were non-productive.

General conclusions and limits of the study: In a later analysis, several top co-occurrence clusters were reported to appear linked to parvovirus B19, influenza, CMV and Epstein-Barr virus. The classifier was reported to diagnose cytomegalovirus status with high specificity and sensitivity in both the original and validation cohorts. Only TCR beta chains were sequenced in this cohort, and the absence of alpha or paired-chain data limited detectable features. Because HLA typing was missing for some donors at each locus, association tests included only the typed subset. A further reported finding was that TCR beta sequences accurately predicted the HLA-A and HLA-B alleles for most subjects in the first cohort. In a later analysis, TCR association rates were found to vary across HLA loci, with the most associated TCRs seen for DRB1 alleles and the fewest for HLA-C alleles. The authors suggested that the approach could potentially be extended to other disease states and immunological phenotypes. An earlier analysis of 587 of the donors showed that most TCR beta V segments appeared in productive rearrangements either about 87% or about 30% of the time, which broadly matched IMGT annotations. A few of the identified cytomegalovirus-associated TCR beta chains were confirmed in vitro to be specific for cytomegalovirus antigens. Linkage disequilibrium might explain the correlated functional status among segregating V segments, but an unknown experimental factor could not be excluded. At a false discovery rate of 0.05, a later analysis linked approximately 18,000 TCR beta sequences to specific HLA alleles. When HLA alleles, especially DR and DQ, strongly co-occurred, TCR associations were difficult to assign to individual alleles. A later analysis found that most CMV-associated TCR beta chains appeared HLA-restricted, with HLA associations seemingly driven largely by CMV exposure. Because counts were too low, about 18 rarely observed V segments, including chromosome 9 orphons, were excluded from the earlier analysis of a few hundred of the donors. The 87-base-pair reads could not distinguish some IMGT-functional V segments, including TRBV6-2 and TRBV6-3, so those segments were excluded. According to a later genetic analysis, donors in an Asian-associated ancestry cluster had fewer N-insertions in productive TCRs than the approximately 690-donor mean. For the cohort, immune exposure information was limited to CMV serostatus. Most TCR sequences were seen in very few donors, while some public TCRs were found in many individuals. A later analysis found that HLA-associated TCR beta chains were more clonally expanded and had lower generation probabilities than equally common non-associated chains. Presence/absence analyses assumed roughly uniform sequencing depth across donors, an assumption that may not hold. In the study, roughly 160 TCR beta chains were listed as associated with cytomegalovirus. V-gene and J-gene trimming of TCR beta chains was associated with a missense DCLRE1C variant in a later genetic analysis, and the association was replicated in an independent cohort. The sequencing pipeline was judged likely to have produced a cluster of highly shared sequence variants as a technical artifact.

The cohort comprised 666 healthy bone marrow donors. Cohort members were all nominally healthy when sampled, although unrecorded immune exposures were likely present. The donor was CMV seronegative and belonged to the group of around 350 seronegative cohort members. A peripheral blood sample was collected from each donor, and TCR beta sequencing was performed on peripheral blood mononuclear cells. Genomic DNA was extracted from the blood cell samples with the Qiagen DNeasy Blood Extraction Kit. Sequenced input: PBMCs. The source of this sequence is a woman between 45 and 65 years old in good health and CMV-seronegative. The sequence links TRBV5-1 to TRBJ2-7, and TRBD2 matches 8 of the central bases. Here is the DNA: TGCGCCAGCAGCTCCCGCCCCTTTAGTAGCGGGGCTTACGAGCAGTACTTC. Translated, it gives CASSSRPFSSGAYEQYF. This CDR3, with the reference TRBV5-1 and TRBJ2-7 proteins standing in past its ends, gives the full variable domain KAGVTQTPRYLIKTRGQQVTLSCSPISGHRSVSWYQQTPGQGLQFLFEYFSETQRNKGNFPGRFSGRQFSNSRSEMNVSTLELGDSALYLCASSSRPFSSGAYEQYFGPGTRLTVT.